A selection of T cell receptor beta chains follows, all from one sample in a study of cytomegalovirus exposure and HLA in healthy donors. Sequencing used immunoSEQ multiplex PCR; TCRdb keeps in-frame clones, though not all of them. The data contain 55,000 to 70,000 clones, 60% to 80% of them seen just once; the ten biggest clones take up 15% to 20%. Sequencing was done on a sample of PBMCs. Receptor source: a man aged 40-49 years in good health and CMV-seropositive. The CDR3 runs from the conserved cysteine through the conserved F or W. The D gene is left open where the match is weak. Size values are once, few and many counts, or a class for expanded clones, and some rows have none.

D gene: TRBD2; clone size: NA; V gene: TRBV6-1; J gene: TRBJ2-7; CDR3 protein: CASRVAGGVAYEQYF; CDR3 DNA: TGTGCCAGCAGGGTAGCGGGGGGGGTCGCCTACGAGCAGTACTTC
D gene: TRBD1; clone size: NA; V gene: TRBV6-6; J gene: TRBJ1-2; CDR3 protein: CASSSPRDSATFGYTF; CDR3 DNA: TGTGCCAGCAGTTCCCCCCGGGACAGCGCGACTTTTGGCTACACCTTC
D gene: NA; clone size: NA; V gene: TRBV10-3; J gene: TRBJ2-2; CDR3 protein: CAISISTGNTGELFF; CDR3 DNA: TGTGCCATCAGTATTAGCACAGGGAACACCGGGGAGCTGTTTTTT
D gene: NA; clone size: NA; V gene: TRBV6-1; J gene: TRBJ1-6; CDR3 protein: CASRPGSSPLHF; CDR3 DNA: TGTGCCAGCAGGCCAGGGTCTTCACCCCTCCACTTT
D gene: TRBD1; clone size: NA; V gene: TRBV13; J gene: TRBJ1-3; CDR3 protein: CASSLGGTGSGNTIYF; CDR3 DNA: TGTGCCAGCAGCTTAGGTGGGACAGGGTCTGGAAACACCATATATTTT
D gene: TRBD1; clone size: NA; V gene: TRBV7-9; J gene: TRBJ1-2; CDR3 protein: CASSRQGDYGYTF; CDR3 DNA: TGTGCCAGCAGCAGACAGGGAGACTATGGCTACACCTTC
D gene: TRBD2; clone size: NA; V gene: TRBV9; J gene: TRBJ2-7; CDR3 protein: CASSVGTSGGPHSLSYEQYF; CDR3 DNA: TGTGCCAGCAGCGTAGGGACTAGCGGGGGTCCCCACTCACTTTCCTACGAGCAGTACTTC
D gene: NA; clone size: few; V gene: TRBV7-2; J gene: TRBJ1-1; CDR3 protein: CASSSKAGRMNTEAFF; CDR3 DNA: TGTGCCAGCAGCTCCAAAGCGGGACGAATGAACACTGAAGCTTTCTTT
D gene: TRBD2; clone size: few; V gene: TRBV29-1; J gene: TRBJ2-4; CDR3 protein: CSGRPSGRLNIQYF; CDR3 DNA: TGCAGCGGCAGACCTAGCGGGAGGCTCAACATTCAGTACTTC
D gene: NA; clone size: NA; V gene: TRBV4-1; J gene: TRBJ1-5; CDR3 protein: CASSQIAVNSNQPQHF; CDR3 DNA: TGCGCCAGCAGCCAAATCGCGGTGAATAGCAATCAGCCCCAGCATTTT
D gene: NA; clone size: NA; V gene: TRBV21-1; J gene: TRBJ1-2; CDR3 protein: CASITKRQGANYGYTF; CDR3 DNA: TGTGCCAGCATAACAAAAAGGCAGGGGGCTAACTATGGCTACACCTTC
D gene: TRBD1; clone size: NA; V gene: TRBV19; J gene: TRBJ1-5; CDR3 protein: CASRTLQGSQPQHF; CDR3 DNA: TGTGCCAGTAGGACTCTACAGGGGAGTCAGCCCCAGCATTTT
D gene: TRBD1; clone size: NA; V gene: TRBV19; J gene: TRBJ1-5; CDR3 protein: CASSIVRGQGQPQHF; CDR3 DNA: TGTGCCAGTAGTATAGTTAGGGGGCAGGGACAGCCCCAGCATTTT
D gene: NA; clone size: NA; V gene: TRBV7-6; J gene: TRBJ2-5; CDR3 protein: CASSPPGGTQYF; CDR3 DNA: TGTGCCAGCAGCCCCCCTGGCGGGACCCAGTACTTC
D gene: TRBD2; clone size: many; V gene: TRBV5-4; J gene: TRBJ2-5; CDR3 protein: CASSLGLAGGGVQETQYF; CDR3 DNA: TGTGCCAGCAGCTTGGGTCTAGCGGGAGGAGGGGTCCAAGAGACCCAGTACTTC
D gene: TRBD1; clone size: NA; V gene: TRBV5-5; J gene: TRBJ1-5; CDR3 protein: CASMEDRVNQPQHF; CDR3 DNA: TGTGCCAGCATGGAGGACAGGGTAAATCAGCCCCAGCATTTT
D gene: NA; clone size: few; V gene: TRBV18; J gene: TRBJ1-1; CDR3 protein: CASSPQGGENTEAFF; CDR3 DNA: TGTGCCAGCTCACCACAGGGGGGGGAGAACACTGAAGCTTTCTTT
D gene: TRBD2; clone size: few; V gene: TRBV6-5; J gene: TRBJ2-1; CDR3 protein: CASSSGRGYNEQFF; CDR3 DNA: TGTGCCAGCAGTAGCGGGAGGGGCTACAATGAGCAGTTCTTC
D gene: NA; clone size: few; V gene: TRBV30; J gene: TRBJ1-4; CDR3 protein: CAWPYLRREKLFF; CDR3 DNA: TGTGCCTGGCCCTATCTCAGGAGGGAAAAACTGTTTTTT
D gene: TRBD1; clone size: NA; V gene: TRBV5-1; J gene: TRBJ2-5; CDR3 protein: CASSSGTGEETQYF; CDR3 DNA: TGCGCCAGCAGCTCCGGGACAGGAGAAGAGACCCAGTACTTC
D gene: TRBD1; clone size: NA; V gene: TRBV4-1; J gene: TRBJ1-2; CDR3 protein: CASATNGGQPGNGYTF; CDR3 DNA: TGCGCCAGCGCAACCAACGGGGGACAGCCGGGTAATGGCTACACCTTC
D gene: NA; clone size: NA; V gene: TRBV7-2; J gene: TRBJ1-1; CDR3 protein: CASSLEIWEEAFF; CDR3 DNA: TGTGCCAGCAGCTTAGAAATTTGGGAGGAAGCTTTCTTT
D gene: TRBD1; clone size: NA; V gene: TRBV7-3; J gene: TRBJ2-7; CDR3 protein: CASSFGQGPYEQYF; CDR3 DNA: TGTGCCAGCAGCTTCGGACAGGGTCCCTACGAGCAGTACTTC
D gene: NA; clone size: few; V gene: TRBV7-2; J gene: TRBJ2-5; CDR3 protein: CASSPVPSQETQYF; CDR3 DNA: TGTGCCAGCAGCCCGGTGCCCTCCCAAGAGACCCAGTACTTC
D gene: TRBD1; clone size: NA; V gene: TRBV19; J gene: TRBJ1-5; CDR3 protein: CASKGRQGAENQPQHF; CDR3 DNA: TGTGCCAGCAAAGGGAGACAGGGGGCCGAAAATCAGCCCCAGCATTTT
D gene: TRBD2; clone size: NA; V gene: TRBV2; J gene: TRBJ2-1; CDR3 protein: CASRGARASGLNEQFF; CDR3 DNA: TGTGCCAGCAGGGGGGCGAGGGCTAGCGGGCTTAATGAGCAGTTCTTC
D gene: NA; clone size: NA; V gene: TRBV4-1; J gene: TRBJ2-6; CDR3 protein: CASSQSQSFSGANVLTF; CDR3 DNA: TGCGCCAGCAGCCAATCACAGAGCTTCTCTGGGGCCAACGTCCTGACTTTC
D gene: NA; clone size: NA; V gene: TRBV2; J gene: TRBJ1-1; CDR3 protein: CASSDNRERSMDTEAFF; CDR3 DNA: TGTGCCAGCAGCGACAACAGGGAACGCTCTATGGACACTGAAGCTTTCTTT
D gene: TRBD1; clone size: NA; V gene: TRBV5-4; J gene: TRBJ1-6; CDR3 protein: CASSWDSYNSPLHF; CDR3 DNA: TGTGCCAGCAGCTGGGACAGCTATAATTCACCCCTCCACTTT
D gene: NA; clone size: NA; V gene: TRBV19; J gene: TRBJ1-2; CDR3 protein: CASSIVPADYGYTF; CDR3 DNA: TGTGCCAGTAGTATTGTCCCAGCGGACTATGGCTACACCTTC
D gene: NA; clone size: NA; V gene: TRBV30; J gene: TRBJ2-7; CDR3 protein: CAWEDSSYEQYF; CDR3 DNA: TGTGCCTGGGAGGACAGCTCCTACGAGCAGTACTTC
D gene: TRBD2; clone size: NA; V gene: TRBV4-1; J gene: TRBJ2-7; CDR3 protein: CASSTRLAGSYEQYF; CDR3 DNA: TGCGCCAGCAGCACCCGACTAGCGGGCTCCTACGAGCAGTACTTC
D gene: TRBD1; clone size: NA; V gene: TRBV5-8; J gene: TRBJ1-1; CDR3 protein: CASSPRGLTEAFF; CDR3 DNA: TGTGCCAGCAGCCCCAGGGGGCTCACTGAAGCTTTCTTT
D gene: TRBD1; clone size: few; V gene: TRBV18; J gene: TRBJ2-7; CDR3 protein: CASSPEGAFYEQYF; CDR3 DNA: TGTGCCAGCTCACCTGAGGGGGCCTTCTACGAGCAGTACTTC
D gene: NA; clone size: NA; V gene: TRBV5-6; J gene: TRBJ2-5; CDR3 protein: CASSLKRETQYF; CDR3 DNA: TGTGCCAGCAGCTTAAAACGGGAGACCCAGTACTTC
D gene: NA; clone size: NA; V gene: TRBV4-1; J gene: TRBJ1-3; CDR3 protein: CASSQLRAWSSGNTIYF; CDR3 DNA: TGCGCCAGCAGCCAACTGAGGGCTTGGAGCTCTGGAAACACCATATATTTT
D gene: TRBD2; clone size: NA; V gene: TRBV4-3; J gene: TRBJ2-7; CDR3 protein: CASSQDRASGTSSYEQYF; CDR3 DNA: TGCGCCAGCAGCCAAGATCGGGCTAGCGGGACCAGCTCCTACGAGCAGTACTTC
D gene: TRBD2; clone size: NA; V gene: TRBV30; J gene: TRBJ2-1; CDR3 protein: CAWGLANEQFF; CDR3 DNA: TGTGCCTGGGGACTAGCGAATGAGCAGTTCTTC
D gene: TRBD1; clone size: NA; V gene: TRBV6-6; J gene: TRBJ1-2; CDR3 protein: CASNARDRGNYGYTF; CDR3 DNA: TGTGCCAGCAACGCCCGGGACAGGGGAAACTATGGCTACACCTTC
D gene: TRBD1; clone size: NA; V gene: TRBV7-2; J gene: TRBJ1-2; CDR3 protein: CASSLGGQGRYTF; CDR3 DNA: TGTGCCAGCAGCTTAGGGGGACAGGGGAGATACACCTTC
D gene: NA; clone size: few; V gene: TRBV30; J gene: TRBJ2-7; CDR3 protein: CAWNQAYEQYF; CDR3 DNA: TGTGCCTGGAACCAGGCCTACGAGCAGTACTTC
D gene: NA; clone size: NA; V gene: TRBV14; J gene: TRBJ2-3; CDR3 protein: CASSQATRSSGDTQYF; CDR3 DNA: TGTGCCAGCAGCCAAGCGACTCGATCCTCCGGGGATACGCAGTATTTT
D gene: NA; clone size: NA; V gene: TRBV29-1; J gene: TRBJ1-2; CDR3 protein: CSVESGRPGYTF; CDR3 DNA: TGCAGCGTTGAATCCGGCAGGCCAGGCTACACCTTC
D gene: NA; clone size: few; V gene: TRBV6-1; J gene: TRBJ1-5; CDR3 protein: CASGLSGDSNQPQHF; CDR3 DNA: TGTGCCAGCGGGCTATCCGGCGATAGCAATCAGCCCCAGCATTTT
D gene: TRBD1; clone size: few; V gene: TRBV30; J gene: TRBJ2-7; CDR3 protein: CAWSTRDSYFSYEQYF; CDR3 DNA: TGTGCCTGGAGTACCCGGGACAGTTACTTCTCCTACGAGCAGTACTTC
D gene: TRBD2; clone size: NA; V gene: TRBV19; J gene: TRBJ2-3; CDR3 protein: CASSWRGVGDTQYF; CDR3 DNA: TGTGCCAGTAGCTGGCGGGGGGTAGGAGATACGCAGTATTTT
D gene: NA; clone size: NA; V gene: TRBV7-9; J gene: TRBJ2-3; CDR3 protein: CASSLRRGDTQYF; CDR3 DNA: TGTGCCAGCAGCTTACGCAGGGGAGATACGCAGTATTTT
D gene: NA; clone size: few; V gene: TRBV7-8; J gene: TRBJ1-4; CDR3 protein: CASSFQTGPNEKLFF; CDR3 DNA: TGTGCCAGCAGCTTTCAGACAGGCCCTAATGAAAAACTGTTTTTT
D gene: NA; clone size: NA; V gene: TRBV7-9; J gene: TRBJ1-1; CDR3 protein: CASSLRGSTEAFF; CDR3 DNA: TGTGCCAGCAGCTTAAGGGGAAGCACTGAAGCTTTCTTT
D gene: TRBD2; clone size: many; V gene: TRBV5-1; J gene: TRBJ2-1; CDR3 protein: CASSPSGEYNEQFF; CDR3 DNA: TGCGCCAGCAGCCCTAGCGGGGAGTACAATGAGCAGTTCTTC
D gene: NA; clone size: NA; V gene: TRBV12-5; J gene: TRBJ1-1; CDR3 protein: CASWASMNTEAFF; CDR3 DNA: TGTGCTAGTTGGGCTTCCATGAACACTGAAGCTTTCTTT
D gene: NA; clone size: few; V gene: TRBV6-5; J gene: TRBJ2-3; CDR3 protein: CASSSVGATQYF; CDR3 DNA: TGTGCCAGCAGTTCGGTTGGGGCCACGCAGTATTTT
D gene: NA; clone size: few; V gene: TRBV30; J gene: TRBJ1-1; CDR3 protein: CASSRGVSSARAFF; CDR3 DNA: TGTGCCTCCTCTAGGGGTGTGTCGTCTGCAAGAGCTTTCTTT
D gene: NA; clone size: few; V gene: TRBV5-1; J gene: TRBJ1-1; CDR3 protein: CASSTGTYEAFF; CDR3 DNA: TGCGCCAGCAGCACCGGGACATATGAAGCTTTCTTT
D gene: TRBD2; clone size: NA; V gene: TRBV6-6; J gene: TRBJ2-3; CDR3 protein: CASTKAGGPEDTQYF; CDR3 DNA: TGTGCCAGCACCAAAGCGGGAGGGCCTGAAGATACGCAGTATTTT